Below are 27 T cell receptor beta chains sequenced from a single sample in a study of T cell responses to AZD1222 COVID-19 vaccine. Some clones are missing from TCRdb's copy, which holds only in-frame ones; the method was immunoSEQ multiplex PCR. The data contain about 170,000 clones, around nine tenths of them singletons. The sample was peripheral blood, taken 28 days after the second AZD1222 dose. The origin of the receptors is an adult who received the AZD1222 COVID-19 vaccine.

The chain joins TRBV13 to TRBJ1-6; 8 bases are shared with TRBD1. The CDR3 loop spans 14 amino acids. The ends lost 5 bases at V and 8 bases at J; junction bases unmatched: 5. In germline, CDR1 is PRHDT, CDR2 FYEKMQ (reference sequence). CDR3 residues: CASSRGQGDSPLHF. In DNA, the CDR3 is TGTGCCAGCAGCCGCGGACAGGGTGATTCACCCCTCCACTTT. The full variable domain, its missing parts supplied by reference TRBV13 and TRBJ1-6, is AAGVIQSPRHLIKEKRETATLKCYPIPRHDTVYWYQQGPGQDPQFLISFYEKMQSDKGSIPDRFSAQQFSDYHSELNMSSLELGDSALYFCASSRGQGDSPLHFGNGTRLTVT.

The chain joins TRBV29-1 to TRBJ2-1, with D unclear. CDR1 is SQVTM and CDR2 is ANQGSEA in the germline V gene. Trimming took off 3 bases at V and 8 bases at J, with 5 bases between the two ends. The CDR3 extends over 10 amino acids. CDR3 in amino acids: CSVEVYEQFF. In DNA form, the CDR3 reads TGCAGCGTTGAGGTTTATGAGCAGTTCTTC.

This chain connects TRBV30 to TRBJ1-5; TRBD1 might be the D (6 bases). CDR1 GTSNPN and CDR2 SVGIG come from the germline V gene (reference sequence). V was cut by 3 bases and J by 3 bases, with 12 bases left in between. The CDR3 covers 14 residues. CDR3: CAWSRTAYNQPQHF. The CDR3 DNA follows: TGTGCCTGGAGCCGGACAGCATACAATCAGCCCCAGCATTTT. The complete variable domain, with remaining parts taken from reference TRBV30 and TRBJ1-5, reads SQTIHQWPATLVQPVGSPLSLECTVEGTSNPNLYWYRQAAGRGLQLLFYSVGIGQISSEVPQNLSASRPQDRQFILSSKKLLLSDSGFYLCAWSRTAYNQPQHFGDGTRLSIL.

The CDR3 reads CASAFGPENTEAFF. For the CDR3, the DNA is TGCGCCAGCGCATTCGGACCCGAGAACACTGAAGCTTTCTTT. The chain combines TRBV5-1 with TRBJ1-1; D call uncertain. This CDR3 is built from 14 residues. Germline V gene lookup returns CDR1 SGHRS and CDR2 YFSETQ. Trimming took off 7 bases at V and 1 base at J, with 14 bases between the two ends.

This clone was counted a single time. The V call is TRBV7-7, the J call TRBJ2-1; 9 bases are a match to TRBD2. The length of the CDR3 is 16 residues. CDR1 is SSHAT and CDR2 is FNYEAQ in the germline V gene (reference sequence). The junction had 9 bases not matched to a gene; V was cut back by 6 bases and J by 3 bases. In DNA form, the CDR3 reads TGTGCCAGCAGTCTCGGGGGTAGCGGGGGCTACAATGAGCAGTTCTTC. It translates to CASSLGGSGGYNEQFF.

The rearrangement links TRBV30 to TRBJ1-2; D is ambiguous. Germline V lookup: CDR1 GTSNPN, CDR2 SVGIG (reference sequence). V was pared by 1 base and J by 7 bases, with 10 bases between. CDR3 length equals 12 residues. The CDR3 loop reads CAWSGMGPGYTF. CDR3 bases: TGTGCCTGGAGTGGTATGGGCCCTGGCTACACCTTC.

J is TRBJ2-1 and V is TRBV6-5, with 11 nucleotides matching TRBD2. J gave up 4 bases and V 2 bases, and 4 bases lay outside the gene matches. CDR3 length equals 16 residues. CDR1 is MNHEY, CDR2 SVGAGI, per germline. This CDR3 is CASSYPGTSGYNEQFF. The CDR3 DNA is TGTGCCAGCAGTTACCCCGGGACTAGCGGTTACAATGAGCAGTTCTTC.

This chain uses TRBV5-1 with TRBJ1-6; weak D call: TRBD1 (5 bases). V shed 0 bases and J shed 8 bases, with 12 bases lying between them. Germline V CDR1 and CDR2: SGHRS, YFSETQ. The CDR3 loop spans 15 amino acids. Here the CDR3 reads CASSLVLGGDSPLHF. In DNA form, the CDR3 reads TGCGCCAGCAGCTTGGTTCTCGGGGGTGATTCACCCCTCCACTTT.

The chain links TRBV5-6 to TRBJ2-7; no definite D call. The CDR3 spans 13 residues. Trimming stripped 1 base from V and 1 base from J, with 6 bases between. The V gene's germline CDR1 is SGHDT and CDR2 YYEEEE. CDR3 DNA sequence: TGTGCCAGCAGCTTGACGGGTTCCTACGAGCAGTACTTC. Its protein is CASSLTGSYEQYF.

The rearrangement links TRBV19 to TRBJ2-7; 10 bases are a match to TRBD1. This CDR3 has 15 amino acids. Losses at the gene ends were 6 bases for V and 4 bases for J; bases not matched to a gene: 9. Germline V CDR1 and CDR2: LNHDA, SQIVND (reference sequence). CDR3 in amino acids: CASSLTGQGFYEQYF. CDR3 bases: TGTGCCAGTAGCCTAACGGGACAGGGGTTTTACGAGCAGTACTTC.

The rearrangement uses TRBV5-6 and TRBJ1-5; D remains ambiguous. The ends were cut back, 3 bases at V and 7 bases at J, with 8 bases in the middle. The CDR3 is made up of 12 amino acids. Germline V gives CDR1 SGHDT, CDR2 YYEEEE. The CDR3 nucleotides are TGTGCCAGCAGCTCTGCCGGGCAGCCCCAGCATTTT. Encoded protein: CASSSAGQPQHF.

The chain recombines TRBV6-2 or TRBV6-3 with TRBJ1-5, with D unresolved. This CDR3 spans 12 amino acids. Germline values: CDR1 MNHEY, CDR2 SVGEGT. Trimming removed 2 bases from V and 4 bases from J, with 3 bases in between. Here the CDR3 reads CASSYVNQPQHF. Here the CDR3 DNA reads TGTGCCAGCAGTTACGTGAATCAGCCCCAGCATTTT.

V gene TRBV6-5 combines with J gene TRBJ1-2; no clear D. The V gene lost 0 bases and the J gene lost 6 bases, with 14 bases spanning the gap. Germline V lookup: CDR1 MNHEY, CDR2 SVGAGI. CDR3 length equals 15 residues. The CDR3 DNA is TGTGCCAGCAGTTACTCACTAGAAGGAGTACATGGCTACACCTTC. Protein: CASSYSLEGVHGYTF.

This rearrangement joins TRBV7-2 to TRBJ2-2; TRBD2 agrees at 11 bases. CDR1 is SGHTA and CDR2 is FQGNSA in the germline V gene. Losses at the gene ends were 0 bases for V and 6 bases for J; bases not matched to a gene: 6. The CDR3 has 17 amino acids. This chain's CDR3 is CASSLASLAGGAGELFF. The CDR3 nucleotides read TGTGCCAGCAGCTTAGCCAGCCTAGCGGGGGGAGCCGGGGAGCTGTTTTTT.

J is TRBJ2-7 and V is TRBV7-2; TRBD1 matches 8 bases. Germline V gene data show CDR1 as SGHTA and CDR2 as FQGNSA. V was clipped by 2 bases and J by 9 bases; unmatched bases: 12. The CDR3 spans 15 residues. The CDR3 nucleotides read TGTGCCAGCAGCTTAATCCCCCGGGACAGGCGGGGGCAGTACTTC. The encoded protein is CASSLIPRDRRGQYF.

For the CDR3, the DNA is TGTGCCAGCAGCTTTGGGATCTTGGGCACTGAAGCTTTCTTT. This codes for CASSFGILGTEAFF. The V gene is TRBV11-2, the J gene TRBJ1-1; no reliable D call. Germline V lookup: CDR1 SGHAT, CDR2 FQNNGV. This CDR3 spans 14 amino acids. The V gene lost 3 bases and the J gene lost 4 bases, with 12 bases spanning the gap.

CDR3 nucleotides: TGTGCCAGCAGCTCTCCAACAGGGTTCTCTGGAAACACCATATATTTT. Translated, it gives CASSSPTGFSGNTIYF. The chain recombines TRBV7-7 with TRBJ1-3, with D possibly being TRBD1 (6 bases). The ends were cut back, 4 bases at V and 0 bases at J, with 13 bases in the middle. Germline V gene lookup returns CDR1 SSHAT and CDR2 FNYEAQ (reference sequence). The CDR3 is 16 residues long.

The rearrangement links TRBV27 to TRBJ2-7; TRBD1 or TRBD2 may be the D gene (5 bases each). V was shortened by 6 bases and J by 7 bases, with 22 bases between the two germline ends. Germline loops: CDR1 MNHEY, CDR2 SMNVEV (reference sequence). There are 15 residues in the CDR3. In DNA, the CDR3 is TGTGCCAGCAGCCGAAGGGACCTAGGCCCTCAAGAGCAGTACTTC. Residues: CASSRRDLGPQEQYF.

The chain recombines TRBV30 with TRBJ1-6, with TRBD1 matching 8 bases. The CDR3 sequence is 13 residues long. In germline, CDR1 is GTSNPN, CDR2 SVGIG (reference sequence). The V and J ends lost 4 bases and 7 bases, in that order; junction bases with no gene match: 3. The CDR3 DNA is TGTGCCTGGATGACAGGGGAGAATTCACCCCTCCACTTT. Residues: CAWMTGENSPLHF.

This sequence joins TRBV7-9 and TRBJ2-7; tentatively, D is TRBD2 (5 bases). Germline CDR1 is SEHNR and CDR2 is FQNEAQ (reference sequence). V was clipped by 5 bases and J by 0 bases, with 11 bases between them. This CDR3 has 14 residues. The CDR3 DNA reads TGTGCCAGCAGCGCCCGAGGGTACTCCTACGAGCAGTACTTC. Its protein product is CASSARGYSYEQYF.

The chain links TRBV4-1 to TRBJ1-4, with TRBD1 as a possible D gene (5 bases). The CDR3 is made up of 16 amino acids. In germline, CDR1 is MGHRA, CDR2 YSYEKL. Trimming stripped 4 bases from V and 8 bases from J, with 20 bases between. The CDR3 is CASSLLGPGVGEKLFF. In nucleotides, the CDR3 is TGCGCCAGCAGCCTACTAGGGCCGGGGGTAGGGGAAAAACTGTTTTTT.

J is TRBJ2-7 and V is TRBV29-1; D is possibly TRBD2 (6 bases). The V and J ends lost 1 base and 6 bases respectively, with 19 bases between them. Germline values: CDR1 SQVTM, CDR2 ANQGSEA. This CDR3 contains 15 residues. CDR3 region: CSVEGRDAPAFEQYF. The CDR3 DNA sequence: TGCAGCGTTGAAGGGCGGGATGCCCCCGCGTTCGAGCAGTACTTC.

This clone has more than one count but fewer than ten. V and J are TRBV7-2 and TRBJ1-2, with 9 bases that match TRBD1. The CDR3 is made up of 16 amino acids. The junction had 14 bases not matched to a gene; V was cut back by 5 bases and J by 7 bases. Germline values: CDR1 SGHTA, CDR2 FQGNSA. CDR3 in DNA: TGTGCCAGCAGCCCGCCAAACAGGGGGCGCATCGGTGGCTACACCTTC. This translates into CASSPPNRGRIGGYTF.

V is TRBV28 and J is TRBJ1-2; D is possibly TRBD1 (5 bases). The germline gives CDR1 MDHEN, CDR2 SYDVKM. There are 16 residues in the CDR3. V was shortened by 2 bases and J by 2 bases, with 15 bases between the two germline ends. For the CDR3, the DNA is TGTGCCAGCAGTTTAAATCGTGGGCAGGGCAACTATGGCTACACCTTC. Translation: CASSLNRGQGNYGYTF.

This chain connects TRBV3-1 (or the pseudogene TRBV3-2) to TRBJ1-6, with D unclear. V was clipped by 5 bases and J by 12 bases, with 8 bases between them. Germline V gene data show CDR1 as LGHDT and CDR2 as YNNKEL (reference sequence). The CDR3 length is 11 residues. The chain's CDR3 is CASSKGGPLHF. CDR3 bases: TGTGCCAGCAGCAAAGGAGGACCCCTCCACTTT.

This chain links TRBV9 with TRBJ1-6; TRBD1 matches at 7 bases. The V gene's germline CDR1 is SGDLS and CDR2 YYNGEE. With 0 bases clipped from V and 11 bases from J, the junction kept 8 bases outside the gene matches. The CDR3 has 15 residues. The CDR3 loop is CASSVVGGGGAPLHF. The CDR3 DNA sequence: TGTGCCAGCAGCGTAGTAGGAGGGGGCGGGGCACCCCTCCACTTT.

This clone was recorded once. The CDR3 here is CASSSNRDRSEKLFF. The CDR3 nucleotides are TGTGCCAGCAGCTCAAATCGGGACAGGAGTGAAAAACTGTTTTTT. This chain connects TRBV7-9 to TRBJ1-4; 8 positions match TRBD1. CDR1 and CDR2 from the germline V gene are SEHNR and FQNEAQ (reference sequence). The CDR3 is made up of 15 amino acids. Unmatched junction bases numbered 8, after V lost 4 bases and J lost 7 bases. Full variable domain (missing parts from reference TRBV7-9 and TRBJ1-4): DTGVSQNPRHKITKRGQNVTFRCDPISEHNRLYWYRQTLGQGPEFLTYFQNEAQLEKSRLLSDRFSAERPKGSFSTLEIQRTEQGDSAMYLCASSSNRDRSEKLFFGSGTQLSVL.